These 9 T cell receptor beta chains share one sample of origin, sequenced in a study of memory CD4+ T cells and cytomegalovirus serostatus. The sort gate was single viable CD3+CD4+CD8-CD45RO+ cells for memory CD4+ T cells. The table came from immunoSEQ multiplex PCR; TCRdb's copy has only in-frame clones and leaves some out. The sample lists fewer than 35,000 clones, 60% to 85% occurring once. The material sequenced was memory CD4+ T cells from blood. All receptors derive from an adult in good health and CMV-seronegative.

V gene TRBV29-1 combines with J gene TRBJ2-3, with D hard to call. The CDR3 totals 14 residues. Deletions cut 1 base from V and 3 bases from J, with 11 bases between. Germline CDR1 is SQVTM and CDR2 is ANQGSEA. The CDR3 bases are TGCAGCGTTGAAGTGGGTAGCTGGACAGATACGCAGTATTTT. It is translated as CSVEVGSWTDTQYF.

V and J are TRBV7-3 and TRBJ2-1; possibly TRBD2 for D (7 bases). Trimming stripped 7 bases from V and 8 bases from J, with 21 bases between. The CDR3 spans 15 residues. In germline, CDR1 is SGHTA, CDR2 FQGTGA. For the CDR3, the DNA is TGTGCCAGCACCTTCGGAGGGGGGGGTTTCGATGAGCAGTTCTTC. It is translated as CASTFGGGGFDEQFF.

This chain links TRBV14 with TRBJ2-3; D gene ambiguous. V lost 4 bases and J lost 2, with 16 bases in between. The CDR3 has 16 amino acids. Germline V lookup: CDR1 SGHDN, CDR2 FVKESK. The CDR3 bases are TGTGCCAGCAGCCGCGGTTCGGGCAGATTCACAGATACGCAGTATTTT. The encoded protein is CASSRGSGRFTDTQYF.

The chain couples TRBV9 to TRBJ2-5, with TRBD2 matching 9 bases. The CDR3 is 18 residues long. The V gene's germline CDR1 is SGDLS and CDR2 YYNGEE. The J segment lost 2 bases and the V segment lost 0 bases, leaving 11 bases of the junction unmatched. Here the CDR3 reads CASSVGLSGRRRQETQYF. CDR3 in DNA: TGTGCCAGCAGCGTAGGTCTTAGCGGGAGACGCAGACAAGAGACCCAGTACTTC. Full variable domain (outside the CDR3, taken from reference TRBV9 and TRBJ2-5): DSGVTQTPKHLITATGQRVTLRCSPRSGDLSVYWYQQSLDQGLQFLIQYYNGEERAKGNILERFSAQQFPDLHSELNLSSLELGDSALYFCASSVGLSGRRRQETQYFGPGTRLLVL.

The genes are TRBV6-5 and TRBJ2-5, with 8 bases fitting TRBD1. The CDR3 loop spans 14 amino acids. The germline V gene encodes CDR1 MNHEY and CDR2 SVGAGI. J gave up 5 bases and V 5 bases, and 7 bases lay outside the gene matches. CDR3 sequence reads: CASSRGTGLETQYF. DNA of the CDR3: TGTGCCAGCAGTCGAGGGACAGGCCTGGAGACCCAGTACTTC.

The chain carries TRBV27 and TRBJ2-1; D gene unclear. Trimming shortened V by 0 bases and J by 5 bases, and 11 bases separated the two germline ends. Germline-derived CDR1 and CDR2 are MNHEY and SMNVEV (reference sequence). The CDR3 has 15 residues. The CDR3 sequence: CASSLSQNGNNEQFF. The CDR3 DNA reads TGTGCCAGCAGTTTATCTCAAAATGGGAACAATGAGCAGTTCTTC.

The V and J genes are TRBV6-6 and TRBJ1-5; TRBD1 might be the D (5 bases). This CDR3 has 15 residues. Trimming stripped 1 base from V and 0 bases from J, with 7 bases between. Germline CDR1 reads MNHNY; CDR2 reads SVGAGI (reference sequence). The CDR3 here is CASSYFGGSNQPQHF. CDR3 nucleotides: TGTGCCAGCAGTTACTTCGGGGGTAGCAATCAGCCCCAGCATTTT.

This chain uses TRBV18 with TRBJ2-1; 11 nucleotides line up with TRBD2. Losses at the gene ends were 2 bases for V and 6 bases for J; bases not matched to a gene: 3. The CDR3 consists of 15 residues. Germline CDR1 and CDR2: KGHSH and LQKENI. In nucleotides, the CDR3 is TGTGCCAGCTCACCAGGTAGCGGGAGGGCCAATGAGCAGTTCTTC. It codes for CASSPGSGRANEQFF.

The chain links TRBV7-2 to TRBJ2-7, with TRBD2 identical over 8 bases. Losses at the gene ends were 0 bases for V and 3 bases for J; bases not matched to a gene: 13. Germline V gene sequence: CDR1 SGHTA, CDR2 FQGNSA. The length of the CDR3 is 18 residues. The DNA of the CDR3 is TGTGCCAGCAGCTTAGCTGTTTCCGGGACTAGGAGAGGCTACGAGCAGTACTTC. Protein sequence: CASSLAVSGTRRGYEQYF.